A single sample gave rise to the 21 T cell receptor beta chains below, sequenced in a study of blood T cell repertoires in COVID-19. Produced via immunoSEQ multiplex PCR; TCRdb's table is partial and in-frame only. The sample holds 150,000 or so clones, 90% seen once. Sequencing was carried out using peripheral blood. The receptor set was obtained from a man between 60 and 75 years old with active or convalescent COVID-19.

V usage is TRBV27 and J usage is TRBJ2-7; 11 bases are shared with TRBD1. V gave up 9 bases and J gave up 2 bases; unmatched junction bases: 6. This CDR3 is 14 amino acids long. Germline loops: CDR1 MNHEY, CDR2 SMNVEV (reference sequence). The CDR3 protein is CASRGQGGTYEQYF. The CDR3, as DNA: TGTGCCAGTCGGGGACAGGGGGGAACCTACGAGCAGTACTTC.

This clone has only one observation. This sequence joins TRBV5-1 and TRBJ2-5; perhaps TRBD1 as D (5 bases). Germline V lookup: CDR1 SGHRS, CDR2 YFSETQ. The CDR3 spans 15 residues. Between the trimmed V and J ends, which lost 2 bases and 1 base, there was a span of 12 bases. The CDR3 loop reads CASSFQGPTQETQYF. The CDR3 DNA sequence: TGCGCCAGCAGCTTTCAGGGCCCCACCCAAGAGACCCAGTACTTC.

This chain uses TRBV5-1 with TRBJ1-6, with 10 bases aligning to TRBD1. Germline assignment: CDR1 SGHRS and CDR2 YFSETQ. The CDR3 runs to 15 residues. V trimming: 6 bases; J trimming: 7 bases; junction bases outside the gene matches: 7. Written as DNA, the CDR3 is TGCGCCAGCACTAAAGGACAGGGGGTGAATTCACCCCTCCACTTT. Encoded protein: CASTKGQGVNSPLHF.

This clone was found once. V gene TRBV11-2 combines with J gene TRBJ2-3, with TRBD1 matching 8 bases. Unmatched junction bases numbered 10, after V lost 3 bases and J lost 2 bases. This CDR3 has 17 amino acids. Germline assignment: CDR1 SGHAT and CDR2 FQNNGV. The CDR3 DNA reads TGTGCCAGCAGCTTTAGGCTAGGGACAGGATACACAGATACGCAGTATTTT. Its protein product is CASSFRLGTGYTDTQYF.

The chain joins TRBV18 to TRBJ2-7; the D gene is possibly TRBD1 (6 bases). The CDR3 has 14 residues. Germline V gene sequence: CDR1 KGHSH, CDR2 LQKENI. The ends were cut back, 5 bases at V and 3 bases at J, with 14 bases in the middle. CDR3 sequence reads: CASSSWTEVYEQYF. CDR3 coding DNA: TGTGCCAGCTCATCGTGGACAGAAGTCTACGAGCAGTACTTC.

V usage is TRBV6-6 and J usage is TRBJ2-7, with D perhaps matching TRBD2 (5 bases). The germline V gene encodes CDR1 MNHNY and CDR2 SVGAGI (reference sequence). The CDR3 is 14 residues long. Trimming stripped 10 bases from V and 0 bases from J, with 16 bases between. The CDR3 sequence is CATLAGPSSYEQYF. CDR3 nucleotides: TGTGCCACGCTGGCGGGCCCTAGCTCCTACGAGCAGTACTTC.

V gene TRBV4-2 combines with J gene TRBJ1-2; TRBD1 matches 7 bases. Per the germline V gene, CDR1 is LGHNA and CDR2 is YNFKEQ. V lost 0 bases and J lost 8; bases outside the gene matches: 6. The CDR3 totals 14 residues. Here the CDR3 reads CASSQEAGGPGYTF. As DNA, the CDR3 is TGTGCCAGCAGCCAAGAAGCAGGGGGACCGGGCTACACCTTC.

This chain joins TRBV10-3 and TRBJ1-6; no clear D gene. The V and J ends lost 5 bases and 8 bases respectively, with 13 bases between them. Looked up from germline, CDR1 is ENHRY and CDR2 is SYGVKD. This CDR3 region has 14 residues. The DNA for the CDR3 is TGTGCCATCAGTTACGGGATCGGGGATTCACCCCTCCACTTT. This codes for CAISYGIGDSPLHF.

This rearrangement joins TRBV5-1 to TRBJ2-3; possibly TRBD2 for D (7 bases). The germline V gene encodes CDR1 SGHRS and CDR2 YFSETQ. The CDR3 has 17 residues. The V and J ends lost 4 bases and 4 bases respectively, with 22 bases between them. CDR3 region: CASSQKTGFGLADTQYF. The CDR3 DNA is TGCGCCAGCAGCCAGAAGACAGGTTTTGGACTAGCAGATACGCAGTATTTT. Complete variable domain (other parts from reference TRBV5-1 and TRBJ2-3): KAGVTQTPRYLIKTRGQQVTLSCSPISGHRSVSWYQQTPGQGLQFLFEYFSETQRNKGNFPGRFSGRQFSNSRSEMNVSTLELGDSALYLCASSQKTGFGLADTQYFGPGTRLTVL.

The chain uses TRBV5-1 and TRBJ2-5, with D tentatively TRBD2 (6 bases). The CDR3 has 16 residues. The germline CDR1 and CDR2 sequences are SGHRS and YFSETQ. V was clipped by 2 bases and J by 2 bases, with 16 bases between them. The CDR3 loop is CASSLYGGPPQETQYF. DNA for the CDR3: TGCGCCAGCAGCTTATACGGGGGTCCCCCACAAGAGACCCAGTACTTC.

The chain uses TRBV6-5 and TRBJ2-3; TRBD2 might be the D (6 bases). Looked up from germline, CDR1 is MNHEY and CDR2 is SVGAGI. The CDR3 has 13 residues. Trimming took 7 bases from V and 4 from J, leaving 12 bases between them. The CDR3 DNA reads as TGTGCCAGCAAACTAGCAGTCGCAGATACGCAGTATTTT. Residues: CASKLAVADTQYF.

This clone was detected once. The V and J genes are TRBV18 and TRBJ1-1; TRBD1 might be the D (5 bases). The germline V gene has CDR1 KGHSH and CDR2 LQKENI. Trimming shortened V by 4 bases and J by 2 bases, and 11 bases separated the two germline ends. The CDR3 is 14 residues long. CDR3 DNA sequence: TGTGCCAGCTCACTACAGGATACCAACACTGAAGCTTTCTTT. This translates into CASSLQDTNTEAFF.

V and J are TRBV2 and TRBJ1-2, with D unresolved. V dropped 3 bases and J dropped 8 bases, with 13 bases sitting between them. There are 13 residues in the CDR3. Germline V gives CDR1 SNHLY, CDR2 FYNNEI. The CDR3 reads CASSEVRVQGYTF. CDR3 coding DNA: TGTGCCAGCAGTGAGGTGAGGGTCCAGGGCTACACCTTC.

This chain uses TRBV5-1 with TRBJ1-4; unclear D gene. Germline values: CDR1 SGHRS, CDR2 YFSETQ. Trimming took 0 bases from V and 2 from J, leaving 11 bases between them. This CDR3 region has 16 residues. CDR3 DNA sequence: TGCGCCAGCAGCTTGGGATTGGCTCCGACTAATGAAAAACTGTTTTTT. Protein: CASSLGLAPTNEKLFF.

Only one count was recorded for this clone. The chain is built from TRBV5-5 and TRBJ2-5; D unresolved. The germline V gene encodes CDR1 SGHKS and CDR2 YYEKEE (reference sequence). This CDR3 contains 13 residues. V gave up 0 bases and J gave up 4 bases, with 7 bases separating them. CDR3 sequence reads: CASSLVTGETQYF. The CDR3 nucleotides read TGTGCCAGCAGCTTGGTGACTGGAGAGACCCAGTACTTC.

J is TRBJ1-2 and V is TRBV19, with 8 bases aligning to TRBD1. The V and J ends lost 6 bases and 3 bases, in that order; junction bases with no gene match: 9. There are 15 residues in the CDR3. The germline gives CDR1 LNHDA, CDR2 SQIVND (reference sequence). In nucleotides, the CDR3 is TGTGCCAGTAGGATCACGGACAGGGTGGACTATGGCTACACCTTC. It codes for CASRITDRVDYGYTF.

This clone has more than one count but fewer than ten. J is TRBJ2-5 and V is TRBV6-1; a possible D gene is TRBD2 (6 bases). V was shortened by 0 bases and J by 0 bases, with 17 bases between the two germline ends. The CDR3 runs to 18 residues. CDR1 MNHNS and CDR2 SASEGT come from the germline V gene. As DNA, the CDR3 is TGTGCCAGCAGTGAAGCGCGGGGAGTCCGGCGCTACCAAGAGACCCAGTACTTC. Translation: CASSEARGVRRYQETQYF.

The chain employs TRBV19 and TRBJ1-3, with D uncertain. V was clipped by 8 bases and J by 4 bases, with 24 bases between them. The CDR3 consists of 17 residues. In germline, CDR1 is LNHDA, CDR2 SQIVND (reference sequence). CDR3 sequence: CASRKGGRPSGGNTIYF. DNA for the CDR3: TGTGCCAGTCGAAAGGGTGGCAGACCGTCGGGAGGAAACACCATATATTTT.

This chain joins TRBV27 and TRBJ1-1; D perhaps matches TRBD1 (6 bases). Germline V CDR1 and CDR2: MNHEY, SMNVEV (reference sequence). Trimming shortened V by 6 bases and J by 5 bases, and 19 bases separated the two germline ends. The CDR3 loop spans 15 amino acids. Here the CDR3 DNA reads TGTGCCAGCAGGGCGGACAGACAGCGGCGGACTGAAGCTTTCTTT. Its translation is CASRADRQRRTEAFF.

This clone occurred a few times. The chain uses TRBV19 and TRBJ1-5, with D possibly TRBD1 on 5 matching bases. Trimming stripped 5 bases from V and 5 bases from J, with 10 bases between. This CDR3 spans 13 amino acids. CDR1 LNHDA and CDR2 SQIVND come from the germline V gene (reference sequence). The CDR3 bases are TGTGCCAGTAGTGACAGCCTAGATCAGCCCCAGCATTTT. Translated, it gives CASSDSLDQPQHF.

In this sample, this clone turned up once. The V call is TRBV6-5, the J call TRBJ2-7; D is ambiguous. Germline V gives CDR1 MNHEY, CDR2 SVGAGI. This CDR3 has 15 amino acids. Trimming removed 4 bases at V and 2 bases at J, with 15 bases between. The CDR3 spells CASSWNAAPAYEQYF. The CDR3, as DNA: TGTGCCAGCAGTTGGAACGCGGCTCCCGCCTACGAGCAGTACTTC.